The sequence of this TCR beta chain was determined in a study of T cells in Graves' hyperthyroidism and ophthalmopathy. Diagnosis relied on clinical symptoms, serum thyroxine and TRAb, thyroid ultrasound and orbital computed tomography. Template material for amplifying TCR beta CDR3 regions consisted of RNA transcripts. The primer set for the first-round RT-PCR of the TCR CDR3 was HTBI. TCRdb reprocessed the multiplex PCR reads via MiXCR and lists one record per CDR3 protein. The sample has 450,000 to 600,000 distinct CDR3 sequences, 11% to 15% seen once. This clonotype was seen more than once but under ten times. The sequence came from a middle-aged woman with Graves' hyperthyroidism. The sequencing sample was made of blood.

The CDR3 reads CSARQGGVGYTF. In DNA form, the CDR3 reads TGCAGTGCTAGACAAGGGGGGGTAGGCTACACCTTC. V and J are TRBV20-1 and TRBJ1-2; D is perhaps TRBD1 (6 bases). The CDR3 has 12 residues. Germline CDR1 reads DFQATT; CDR2 reads SNEGSKA (reference sequence). With 2 bases removed from V and 8 bases from J, the gap between germline ends came to 12 bases.